The rows below give T cell receptor beta chains drawn from one sample of a study of T cells in Graves' hyperthyroidism and ophthalmopathy. TCRdb passed the multiplex PCR reads through MiXCR, listing each CDR3 protein once. The table includes hundreds of thousands of distinct CDR3 sequences, more than 13% detected once. The sample comprised blood. The receptor source for this set is a man between 45 and 60 years old with Graves' ophthalmopathy. CDR3s include the opening cysteine and the closing phenylalanine or tryptophan. D genes are given only for firm matches. A clone size is listed for some rows: how often the clone was seen (once, few, many), or a class if it is expanded.

V: TRBV29-1
J: TRBJ2-1
D: TRBD1
size: few
DNA: TGCAGCGTTGATCGTATCAACTTCGGGACAGGGGGGGACAATGAGCAGTTCTTC
CDR3: CSVDRINFGTGGDNEQFF

V: TRBV10-3
J: TRBJ1-3
D: .
size: few
DNA: TGTGCCATCAGTGAGTCACTTAGAAACACCATATATTTT
CDR3: CAISESLRNTIYF

V: TRBV11-3
J: TRBJ2-6
D: TRBD1
size: .
DNA: TGTGCCAGCAGTCAAAGGGGGCCTGGGGCCAACGTCCTGACTTTC
CDR3: CASSQRGPGANVLTF

V: TRBV20-1
J: TRBJ2-3
D: TRBD2
size: many
DNA: TGCAGTGCTAGTTCGGGACTAGCGGGACGAGATACGCAGTATTTT
CDR3: CSASSGLAGRDTQYF

V: TRBV5-1
J: TRBJ2-5
D: .
size: .
DNA: TGCGCCAGCAGCCCCCCTGCGGGGTACCCTCAAGAGACCCAGTACTTC
CDR3: CASSPPAGYPQETQYF

V: TRBV28
J: TRBJ2-2
D: .
size: many
DNA: TGTGCCAGCAGATATGCCGGGACAACGGGCACCGGGGAGCTGTTTTTT
CDR3: CASRYAGTTGTGELFF

V: TRBV20-1
J: TRBJ1-1
D: TRBD1
size: few
DNA: TGCAGTGCTAGAGGGGGCGTGACAGGGCTGACTTTCTTT
CDR3: CSARGGVTGLTFF

V: TRBV30
J: TRBJ2-4
D: TRBD1
size: many
DNA: TGTGCCTGGAGTGTACAGGGGAAGGGATGGCTTCTAGCCAAAAACATTCAGTACTTC
CDR3: CAWSVQGKGWLLAKNIQYF

V: TRBV20-1
J: TRBJ1-4
D: .
size: many
DNA: TGCAGTGCTAGAGATAGGGACGTTTCTAGTGAAAAACTGTTTTTT
CDR3: CSARDRDVSSEKLFF

V: TRBV28
J: TRBJ1-6
D: TRBD1
size: many
DNA: TGTGCCAGCAGTCGGGACAGAGATTCACCCCTCCACTTT
CDR3: CASSRDRDSPLHF

V: TRBV6-4
J: TRBJ2-3
D: TRBD2
size: .
DNA: TGTGCCAGCAAGCCCCCTACTAGCGGGAGTGATACGCAGTATTTT
CDR3: CASKPPTSGSDTQYF

V: TRBV20-1
J: TRBJ2-1
D: .
size: .
DNA: TGCAGTGGGTGGAGCGGGACAGAGTACAATGAGCAGTTCTTC
CDR3: CSGWSGTEYNEQFF

V: TRBV18
J: TRBJ2-1
D: .
size: many
DNA: TGTGCCAGCTCACCACCTTGGACGAACAATGAGCAGTTCTTC
CDR3: CASSPPWTNNEQFF

V: TRBV7-9
J: TRBJ2-7
D: .
size: many
DNA: TGTGCCAGCAGCCCAATTCAGGGTAGAATCGGGGACGAGCAGTACTTC
CDR3: CASSPIQGRIGDEQYF

V: TRBV4-2
J: TRBJ2-1
D: .
size: .
DNA: TGTGCCAGCAGCCAAGAGGCTAGGTCCTACAATGAGCAGTTCTTC
CDR3: CASSQEARSYNEQFF

V: TRBV29-1
J: TRBJ2-3
D: .
size: many
DNA: TGCAGCGTTGCGACTTACACAGATACGCAGTATTTT
CDR3: CSVATYTDTQYF

V: TRBV10-1
J: TRBJ2-5
D: TRBD1
size: .
DNA: TGCGCCAGCAGTGAGTCGACTGGGACAGGGCAAGAGACCCAGTACTTC
CDR3: CASSESTGTGQETQYF

V: TRBV9
J: TRBJ2-7
D: .
size: few
DNA: TGTGCCAGCAGCGTAGGAGTCGGCTACGAGCAGTACTTC
CDR3: CASSVGVGYEQYF

V: TRBV6-1
J: TRBJ1-2
D: .
size: many
DNA: TGTGCCAGCAGTCCCTCGGGGTATGGCTACACCTTC
CDR3: CASSPSGYGYTF

V: TRBV15
J: TRBJ2-7
D: TRBD2
size: .
DNA: TGTGCCACCAGCAGACTAGCGGGAGGGTACGAGCAGTACTTC
CDR3: CATSRLAGGYEQYF

V: TRBV20-1
J: TRBJ2-5
D: TRBD1
size: many
DNA: TGCAGTGCCGGCCGGACAGGGGGGAAGACCCAGTACTTC
CDR3: CSAGRTGGKTQYF

V: TRBV9
J: TRBJ2-7
D: .
size: .
DNA: TGTGCCAGCAGCGTAACCTCTAGTCCCTCGGTAGACGAGCAGTACTTC
CDR3: CASSVTSSPSVDEQYF

V: TRBV28
J: TRBJ2-3
D: .
size: many
DNA: TGTGCCAGCAGTTCCCCCATAGTAGATACGCAGTATTTT
CDR3: CASSSPIVDTQYF

V: TRBV5-6
J: TRBJ2-1
D: TRBD2
size: many
DNA: TGTGCCAGCAGCTTTGGATTGGGACTACCCTACAATGAGCAGTTCTTC
CDR3: CASSFGLGLPYNEQFF

V: TRBV20-1
J: TRBJ2-7
D: .
size: many
DNA: TGCAGTGCCGAGGACCTTCAGCGGACTTACGAGCAGTACTTC
CDR3: CSAEDLQRTYEQYF

V: TRBV5-1
J: TRBJ1-2
D: TRBD1
size: few
DNA: TGCGCCAGCAGCTGGGACAGGATACAGTACTATGGCTACACCTTC
CDR3: CASSWDRIQYYGYTF